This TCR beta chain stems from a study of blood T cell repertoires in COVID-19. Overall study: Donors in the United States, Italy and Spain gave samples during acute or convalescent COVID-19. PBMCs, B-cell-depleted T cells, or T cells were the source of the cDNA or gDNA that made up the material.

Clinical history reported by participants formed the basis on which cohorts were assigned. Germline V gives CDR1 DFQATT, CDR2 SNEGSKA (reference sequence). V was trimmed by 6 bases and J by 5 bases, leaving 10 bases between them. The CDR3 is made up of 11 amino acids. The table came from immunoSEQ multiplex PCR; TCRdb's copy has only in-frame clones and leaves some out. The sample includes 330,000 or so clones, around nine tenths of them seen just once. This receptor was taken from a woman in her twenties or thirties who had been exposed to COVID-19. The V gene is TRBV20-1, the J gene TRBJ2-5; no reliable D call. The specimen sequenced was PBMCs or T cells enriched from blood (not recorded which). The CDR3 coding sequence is TGCAGTGCACCAAGCCATGAGACCCAGTACTTC. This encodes CSAPSHETQYF.